One sample yielded the 28 T cell receptor beta chains listed below, sequenced in a study of brain T cells in children with intractable seizures. Time point defined: blood from clinic visit 5 months post-surgery; TSC patient then seizure free. Libraries were prepared by immunoSEQ multiplex PCR; TCRdb keeps only in-frame clonotypes and omits some of them. The table shows a few hundred thousand clones, with more than 85% occurring only once. This specimen consisted of peripheral blood, obtained more than 4 months after surgery. All receptors come from a boy less than two years old with tuberous sclerosis and intractable seizures.

Only one count was recorded for this clone. The V and J genes are TRBV5-6 and TRBJ2-7, with D unclear. The CDR3 loop spans 14 amino acids. Germline-derived CDR1 and CDR2 are SGHDT and YYEEEE. The V and J ends lost 7 bases and 3 bases respectively, with 17 bases between them. Here the CDR3 DNA reads TGTGCCAGCTGCAGCCCGGCAGCGTACTACGAGCAGTACTTC. Protein sequence: CASCSPAAYYEQYF.

This clone was found once. This chain uses TRBV15 with TRBJ1-5; D unresolved. The length of the CDR3 is 15 residues. The germline V gene encodes CDR1 LNHNV and CDR2 YYDKDF (reference sequence). The V end lost 3 bases, the J end lost 5 bases, and 14 bases lay between the germline ends. This CDR3 is CATSRPADRHQPQHF. The CDR3 DNA sequence: TGTGCCACCAGCAGGCCGGCAGATCGTCATCAGCCCCAGCATTTT.

CDR3 DNA sequence: TGTGCCAGCTCGGGACGGACGAACACTGAAGCTTTCTTT. Protein product: CASSGRTNTEAFF. V usage is TRBV25-1 and J usage is TRBJ1-1; weak D call: TRBD1 (5 bases). The CDR3 has 13 amino acids. Germline V CDR1 and CDR2: MGHDK, SYGVNS. V was shortened by 8 bases and J by 1 base, with 11 bases between the two germline ends.

This clone is a singleton in its sample. The chain is built from TRBV7-8 and TRBJ1-1; TRBD1 is a possible D gene (5 bases). This CDR3 is built from 14 residues. From germline, CDR1 is SGHVS and CDR2 FQNEAQ. V lost 5 bases and J lost 0, with 10 bases in between. CDR3 amino acids: CASSIRDLNTEAFF. In DNA form, the CDR3 reads TGTGCCAGCAGCATCAGGGACCTGAACACTGAAGCTTTCTTT.

CDR3 coding DNA: TGTGCCAGTAGTAAGGGGCAGCATAATAACTATGGCTACACCTTC. This translates into CASSKGQHNNYGYTF. This chain joins TRBV19 and TRBJ1-2; perhaps TRBD1 as D (5 bases). The CDR3 runs to 15 residues. Germline V CDR1 and CDR2: LNHDA, SQIVND (reference sequence). Trimming stripped 4 bases from V and 1 base from J, with 13 bases between.

Details on this clone: Within the sample, other DNA sequences also encode this same CDR3. The rearrangement links TRBV5-1 to TRBJ1-5; D is unresolved. The CDR3 has 12 amino acids. V gave up 0 bases and J gave up 6 bases, with 4 bases separating them. CDR1 SGHRS and CDR2 YFSETQ come from the germline V gene. In nucleotides, the CDR3 is TGCGCCAGCAGCTTGGATGGTCAGCCCCAGCATTTT. Encoded protein: CASSLDGQPQHF.

The DNA for the CDR3 is TGCGCCAGCAGTGGCCTAGGGTTTTTGCCCCCAGAGACCCAGTACTTC. Encoded protein: CASSGLGFLPPETQYF. This rearrangement joins TRBV5-1 to TRBJ2-5; no firm D call. CDR3 length: 16 residues. CDR1 is SGHRS, CDR2 YFSETQ, per germline. V lost 5 bases, J lost 4 bases, and 21 bases lay in between.

Relative to its sample, this clone is medium-sized. This sequence joins TRBV6-1 and TRBJ2-7, with 7 nucleotides matching TRBD2. The CDR3 covers 16 residues. Germline values: CDR1 MNHNS, CDR2 SASEGT. V dropped 1 base and J dropped 1; count of bases not matched to a gene: 7. The CDR3 spells CASSEGVSGISYEQYF. The DNA of the CDR3 is TGTGCCAGCAGTGAAGGAGTAAGCGGGATATCCTACGAGCAGTACTTC.

The rearrangement links TRBV6-5 to TRBJ1-3; no firm D call. Germline CDR1 and CDR2: MNHEY and SVGAGI. Trimming cost V 6 bases and J 0 bases, with 6 bases left between them. This CDR3 has 13 residues. The CDR3 sequence is CASSPSSGNTIYF. In DNA form, the CDR3 reads TGTGCCAGCAGCCCGAGCTCTGGAAACACCATATATTTT.

The chain joins TRBV24-1 to TRBJ2-7; D ambiguous. This CDR3 is built from 14 residues. In germline, CDR1 is KGHDR, CDR2 SFDVKD. Trimming pared 4 bases from V and 2 bases from J, leaving 11 bases between. CDR3 residues: CATSDPGPPYEQYF. In DNA, the CDR3 is TGTGCCACCAGTGACCCCGGGCCCCCCTACGAGCAGTACTTC.

This clone is a singleton in its sample. V gene TRBV21-1 combines with J gene TRBJ2-7; the table calls TRBD1, which could not be checked here. TRBV21-1 is flagged as a pseudogene. The CDR3 loop spans 14 amino acids. The CDR3 DNA reads TGTGCCAGAGTCCGGGACAATGCCCTCTACGAGCAGTACTTC. This sequence encodes CARVRDNALYEQYF.

The J gene is TRBJ1-2, the V gene TRBV20-1, with D unresolved. The CDR3 is 13 amino acids. V was trimmed by 3 bases and J by 4 bases, leaving 12 bases between them. Germline V gene lookup returns CDR1 DFQATT and CDR2 SNEGSKA (reference sequence). The CDR3 protein is CSASLLERYGYTF. CDR3 DNA sequence: TGCAGTGCTAGTCTATTGGAACGCTATGGCTACACCTTC.

This clone came up once. This CDR3 is also generated by other DNA sequences in the sample. V is TRBV12-3 or TRBV12-4 and J is TRBJ2-7, with 10 bases identical to TRBD2. V shed 6 bases and J 2 bases; nucleotides not matched to a gene: 1. The CDR3 extends over 13 amino acids. CDR3 nucleotides: TGTGCCAGCAGACTAGCGGGGACCTACGAGCAGTACTTC. Amino acid sequence: CASRLAGTYEQYF.

The gene calls are TRBV6-5 and TRBJ1-5; weak D call: TRBD1 (5 bases). The CDR3 runs 15 residues. CDR1 is MNHEY and CDR2 is SVGAGI in the germline V gene. Trimming cost V 6 bases and J 0 bases, with 12 bases left between them. CDR3 bases: TGTGCCAGCAGGCAGAGGGGCTATAGCAATCAGCCCCAGCATTTT. Protein: CASRQRGYSNQPQHF.

The chain employs TRBV7-8 and TRBJ2-5; unclear D gene. The CDR3 runs to 12 residues. Germline-derived CDR1 and CDR2 are SGHVS and FQNEAQ. V lost 5 bases and J lost 4, with 8 bases in between. CDR3 residues: CASSPWAETQYF. In nucleotides, the CDR3 is TGTGCCAGCAGCCCCTGGGCAGAGACCCAGTACTTC.

CDR3 in DNA: TGTGCCAGCAGCTTTGTACCCGACAACTACGAGCAGTACTTC. This codes for CASSFVPDNYEQYF. The V call is TRBV5-4, the J call TRBJ2-7, with no clear D. V was pared by 2 bases and J by 3 bases, with 12 bases between. The length of the CDR3 is 14 residues. Germline V gene sequence: CDR1 SGHNT, CDR2 YYREEE (reference sequence).

Notes on this clone: The identical CDR3 is also encoded by other nucleotide sequences in the sample. The rearrangement links TRBV24-1 to TRBJ2-5, with D perhaps TRBD2 (6 bases). Per the germline V gene, CDR1 is KGHDR and CDR2 is SFDVKD. The CDR3 extends over 13 amino acids. Deletions cut 3 bases from V and 2 bases from J, with 6 bases between. The chain's CDR3 is CATSDRGQETQYF. The CDR3 nucleotides are TGTGCCACCAGTGATCGGGGGCAAGAGACCCAGTACTTC.

The rearrangement uses TRBV27 and TRBJ1-4; D ambiguous. V lost 3 bases and J lost 0, with 5 bases in between. Germline CDR1 and CDR2: MNHEY and SMNVEV (reference sequence). The CDR3 runs to 14 residues. The CDR3 sequence: CASSFGTTNEKLFF. CDR3 DNA sequence: TGTGCCAGCAGTTTTGGGACAACTAATGAAAAACTGTTTTTT. Drawing the rest from reference TRBV27 and TRBJ1-4, the complete variable domain is EAQVTQNPRYLITVTGKKLTVTCSQNMNHEYMSWYRQDPGLGLRQIYYSMNVEVTDKGDVPEGYKVSRKEKRNFPLILESPSPNQTSLYFCASSFGTTNEKLFFGSGTQLSVL.

V is TRBV6-2 or TRBV6-3 and J is TRBJ2-7; D gene unclear. In germline, CDR1 is MNHEY, CDR2 SVGEGT. The V and J ends lost 2 bases and 0 bases respectively, with 8 bases between them. The CDR3 is made up of 14 amino acids. The chain's CDR3 is CASSYQAGSYEQYF. CDR3 DNA: TGTGCCAGCAGTTACCAGGCAGGCTCCTACGAGCAGTACTTC.

J is TRBJ1-1 and V is TRBV13; D gene uncertain. The ends were cut back, 0 bases at V and 0 bases at J, with 14 bases in the middle. This CDR3 has 17 residues. Germline CDR1 and CDR2: PRHDT and FYEKMQ (reference sequence). The CDR3 DNA reads as TGTGCCAGCAGCTTAGGATATACGAGCGGAGTGAACACTGAAGCTTTCTTT. Translating gives CASSLGYTSGVNTEAFF.

The chain recombines TRBV30 with TRBJ2-6; the D gene is possibly TRBD1 (5 bases). This CDR3 has 14 residues. Deletions cut 5 bases from V and 4 bases from J, with 12 bases between. Germline CDR1 GTSNPN, CDR2 SVGIG (reference sequence). CDR3 protein: CAWDTGSGANVLTF. CDR3 DNA sequence: TGTGCCTGGGATACAGGTTCCGGGGCCAACGTCCTGACTTTC.

This clone was observed once. The CDR3 region is CASSSVGTAYEQYF. As DNA, the CDR3 is TGTGCCAGCAGCAGCGTGGGGACAGCCTACGAGCAGTACTTC. The chain employs TRBV5-5 and TRBJ2-7, with TRBD1 identical over 7 bases. Germline loops: CDR1 SGHKS, CDR2 YYEKEE (reference sequence). This CDR3 region has 14 residues. V dropped 4 bases and J dropped 2; count of bases not matched to a gene: 6. The full variable domain, in which reference TRBV5-5 and TRBJ2-7 provide the parts outside the CDR3, is DAGVTQSPTHLIKTRGQQVTLRCSPISGHKSVSWYQQVLGQGPQFIFQYYEKEERGRGNFPDRFSARQFPNYSSELNVNALLLGDSALYLCASSSVGTAYEQYFGPGTRLTVT.

The chain has TRBV19 and TRBJ2-7; TRBD2 matches 11 bases. The CDR3 runs to 12 residues. Germline V gene data show CDR1 as LNHDA and CDR2 as SQIVND (reference sequence). V lost 5 bases to trimming and J lost 11 bases; unmatched junction nucleotides: 5. In DNA form, the CDR3 reads TGTGCCAGTAGTTCGACTAGCGGGGAGGAGTACTTC. It yields the protein CASSSTSGEEYF.

This clone is termed medium-sized. The gene calls are TRBV6-5 and TRBJ1-1; D is undetermined. With 0 bases removed from V and 1 base from J, the gap between germline ends came to 9 bases. This CDR3 has 15 residues. Germline assignment: CDR1 MNHEY and CDR2 SVGAGI. The CDR3 loop is CASSYSPSGNTEAFF. CDR3 DNA sequence: TGTGCCAGCAGTTACTCTCCCTCGGGGAACACTGAAGCTTTCTTT.

The J gene is TRBJ2-3, the V gene TRBV12-3 or TRBV12-4; D perhaps matches TRBD1 (6 bases). Deletions cut 7 bases from V and 2 bases from J, with 10 bases between. This CDR3 has 13 residues. CDR3 region: CASIGGNTDTQYF. The CDR3 nucleotides are TGTGCCAGCATTGGGGGCAACACAGATACGCAGTATTTT.

This clone showed up just once. This rearrangement joins TRBV19 to TRBJ2-3, with 9 positions matching TRBD2. V lost 6 bases, J lost 4 bases, and 11 bases stayed unmatched. This CDR3 region has 16 residues. Germline CDR1 is LNHDA and CDR2 is SQIVND (reference sequence). The CDR3, as DNA: TGTGCCAGTAGATCTAGCGGGATGAGGGCCCCAGATACGCAGTATTTT. Translation: CASRSSGMRAPDTQYF.

This chain uses TRBV18 with TRBJ2-7; no clear D. This CDR3 has 13 residues. V was shortened by 0 bases and J by 2 bases, with 5 bases between the two germline ends. Germline V CDR1 and CDR2: KGHSH, LQKENI. Here the CDR3 DNA reads TGTGCCAGCTCACCACCGGCAGCCTACGAGCAGTACTTC. Translating gives CASSPPAAYEQYF. Drawing the rest from reference TRBV18 and TRBJ2-7, the complete variable domain is NAGVMQNPRHLVRRRGQEARLRCSPMKGHSHVYWYRQLPEEGLKFMVYLQKENIIDESGMPKERFSAEFPKEGPSILRIQQVVRGDSAAYFCASSPPAAYEQYFGPGTRLTVT.

The sample holds a few counts of this clone. The gene calls are TRBV27 and TRBJ2-7; D is ambiguous. Germline CDR1 is MNHEY and CDR2 is SMNVEV (reference sequence). V was shortened by 6 bases and J by 1 base, with 13 bases between the two germline ends. This CDR3 spans 14 amino acids. The CDR3, as DNA: TGTGCCAGCAGCTCTGGCCCCTTTTCCTACGAGCAGTACTTC. Protein sequence: CASSSGPFSYEQYF.